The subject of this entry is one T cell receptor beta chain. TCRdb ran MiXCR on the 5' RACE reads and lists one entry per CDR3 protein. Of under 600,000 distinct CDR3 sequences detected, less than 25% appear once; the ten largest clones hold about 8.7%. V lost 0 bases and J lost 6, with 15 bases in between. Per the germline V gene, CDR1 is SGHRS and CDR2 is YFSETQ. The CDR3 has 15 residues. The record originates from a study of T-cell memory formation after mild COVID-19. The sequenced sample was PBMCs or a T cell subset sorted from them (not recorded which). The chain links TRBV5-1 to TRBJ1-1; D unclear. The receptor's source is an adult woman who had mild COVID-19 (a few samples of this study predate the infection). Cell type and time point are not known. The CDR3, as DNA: TGCGCCAGCAGCTTGGAGGCAGCTTCCCCACCTGAAGCTTTCTTT. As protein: CASSLEAASPPEAFF.